This T cell receptor (beta chain) was recovered during a study of beta chain features in type 1 diabetes. At the level of the study: Patients shared similar age, gender and cell yields with healthy donors. Notes on the study in general: Among patients, naive, central memory and Treg TCRB repertoires appeared more similar than among healthy donors. Moderate yet significant TCRB CDR3 shortening was seen in Type 1 diabetes patients in all four CD4+ subsets. cDNA-based sequencing might over-represent cells highly expressing TCR.

In total, each donor contributed a single heparinised blood draw that averaged about 120 mL. This clone was recorded many times. Antigen unknown. Isolated RNA was reverse transcribed in full, so expressed TCRB transcripts were sequenced. TCRdb keeps only in-frame clones here, not all; method: immunoSEQ multiplex PCR. The data contain roughly 400,000 clones, 9.6% of them singletons. The specimen sequenced was central memory CD4+ T cells from blood. This receptor was taken from a man aged 25 to 40 with type 1 diabetes.

CDR3 amino acids: CASSLSLDNQPQHF. CDR3 DNA sequence: TGTGCCAGCAGCTTGAGTTTGGACAACCAGCCCCAGCATTTT. The gene calls are TRBV28 and TRBJ1-5; the D gene is possibly TRBD1 (5 bases). The CDR3 length is 14 residues. Trimming removed 6 bases from V and 7 bases from J, with 16 bases in between. Germline assignment: CDR1 MDHEN and CDR2 SYDVKM.